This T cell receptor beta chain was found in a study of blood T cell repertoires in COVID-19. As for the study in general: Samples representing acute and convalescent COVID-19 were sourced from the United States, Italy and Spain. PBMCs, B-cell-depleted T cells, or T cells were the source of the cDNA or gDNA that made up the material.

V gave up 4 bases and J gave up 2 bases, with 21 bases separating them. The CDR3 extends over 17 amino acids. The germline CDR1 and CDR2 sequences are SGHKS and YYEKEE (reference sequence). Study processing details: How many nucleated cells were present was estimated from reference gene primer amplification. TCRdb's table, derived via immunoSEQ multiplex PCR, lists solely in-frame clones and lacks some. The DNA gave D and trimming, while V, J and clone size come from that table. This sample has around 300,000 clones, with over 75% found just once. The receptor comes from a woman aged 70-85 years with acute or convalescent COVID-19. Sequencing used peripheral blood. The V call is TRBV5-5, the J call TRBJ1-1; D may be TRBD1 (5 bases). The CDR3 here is CASSGRPRAWGNTEAFF. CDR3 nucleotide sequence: TGTGCCAGCAGCGGCAGGCCCAGGGCCTGGGGAAACACTGAAGCTTTCTTT.